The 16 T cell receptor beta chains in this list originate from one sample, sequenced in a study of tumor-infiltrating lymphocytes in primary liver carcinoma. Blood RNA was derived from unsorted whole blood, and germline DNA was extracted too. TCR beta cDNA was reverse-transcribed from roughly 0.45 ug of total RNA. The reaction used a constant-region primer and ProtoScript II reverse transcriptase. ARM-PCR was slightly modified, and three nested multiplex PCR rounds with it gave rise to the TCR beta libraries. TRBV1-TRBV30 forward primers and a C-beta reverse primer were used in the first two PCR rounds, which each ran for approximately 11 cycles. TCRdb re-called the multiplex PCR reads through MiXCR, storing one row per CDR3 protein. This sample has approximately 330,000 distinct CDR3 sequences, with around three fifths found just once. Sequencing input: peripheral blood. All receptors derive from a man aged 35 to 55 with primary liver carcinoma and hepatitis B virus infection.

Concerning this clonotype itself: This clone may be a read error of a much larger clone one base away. CDR3 sequence reads: CVSRFGGVTYEQYF. Written as DNA, the CDR3 is TGTGTAAGTCGCTTTGGGGGAGTTACCTACGAGCAGTACTTC. The chain recombines TRBV12-2 with TRBJ2-7; TRBD1 is the table's D call and was not checked against the DNA. TRBV12-2 is recorded as a pseudogene. CDR3 length equals 14 residues.

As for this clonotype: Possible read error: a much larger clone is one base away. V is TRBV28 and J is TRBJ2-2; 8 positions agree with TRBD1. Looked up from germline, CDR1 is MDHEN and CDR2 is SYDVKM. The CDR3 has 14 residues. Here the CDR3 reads CAPNRVTGAGGLFF. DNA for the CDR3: TGTGCCCCTAACCGCGTGACAGGGGCCGGGGGGCTGTTTTTT.

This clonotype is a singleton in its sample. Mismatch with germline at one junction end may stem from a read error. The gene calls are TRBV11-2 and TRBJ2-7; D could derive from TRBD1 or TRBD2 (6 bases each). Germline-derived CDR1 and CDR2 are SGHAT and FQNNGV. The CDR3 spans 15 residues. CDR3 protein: CASNPTDGGSYEEYF. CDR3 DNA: TGTGCCAGCAACCCAACCGACGGGGGCTCCTACGAGGAGTACTTC.

CDR3 nucleotides: TGCGCCAGCAACCTGACTAGCGTGACTTGGGCTGAGCAGTTCTTC. This codes for CASNLTSVTWAEQFF. This rearrangement joins TRBV4-1 to TRBJ2-1, with 8 bases fitting TRBD2. V was pared by 7 bases and J by 9 bases, with 14 bases of the junction left unmatched. This CDR3 spans 15 amino acids. Germline assignment: CDR1 MGHRA and CDR2 YSYEKL.

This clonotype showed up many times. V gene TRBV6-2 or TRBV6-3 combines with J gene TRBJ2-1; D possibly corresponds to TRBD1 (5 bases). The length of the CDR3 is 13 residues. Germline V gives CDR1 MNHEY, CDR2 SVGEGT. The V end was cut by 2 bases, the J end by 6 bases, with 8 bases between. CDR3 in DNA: TGTGCCAGCAGTTACGGAACAGGCAATGAGCAGTTCTTC. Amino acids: CASSYGTGNEQFF.

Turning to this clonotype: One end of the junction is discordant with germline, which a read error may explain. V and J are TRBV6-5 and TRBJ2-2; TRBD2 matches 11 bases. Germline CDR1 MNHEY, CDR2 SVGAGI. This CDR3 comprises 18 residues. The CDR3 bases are TGTACCAGTAATTACTCCCTAGCGGGGGGTATGGGCACCGGGGCGCTGTTCTTT. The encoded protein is CTSNYSLAGGMGTGALFF.

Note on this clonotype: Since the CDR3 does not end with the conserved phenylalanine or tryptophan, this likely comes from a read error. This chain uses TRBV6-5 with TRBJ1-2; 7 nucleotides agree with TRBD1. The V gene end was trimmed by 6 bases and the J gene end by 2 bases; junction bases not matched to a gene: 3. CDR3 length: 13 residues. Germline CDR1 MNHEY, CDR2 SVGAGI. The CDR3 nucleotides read TGTGCCAGCAGAACAGGGGACAACTATGGCTACACCTCC. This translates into CASRTGDNYGYTS.

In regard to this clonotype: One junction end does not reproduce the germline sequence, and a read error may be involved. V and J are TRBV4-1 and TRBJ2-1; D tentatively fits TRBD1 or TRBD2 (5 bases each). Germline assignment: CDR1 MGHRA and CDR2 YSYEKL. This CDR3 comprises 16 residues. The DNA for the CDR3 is TGCGCCAGCAGCCCTCAAGGGGAGAAGCCCTACAATGAGCACTTCTTC. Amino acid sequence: CASSPQGEKPYNEHFF.

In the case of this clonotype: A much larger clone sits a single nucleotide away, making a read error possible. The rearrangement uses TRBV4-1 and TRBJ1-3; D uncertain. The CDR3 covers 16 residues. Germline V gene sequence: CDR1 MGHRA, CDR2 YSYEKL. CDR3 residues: CASSQGNGKSVNTIYF. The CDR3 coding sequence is TGCGCCAGCAGCCAAGGGAATGGGAAATCTGTAAACACCATATATTTT.

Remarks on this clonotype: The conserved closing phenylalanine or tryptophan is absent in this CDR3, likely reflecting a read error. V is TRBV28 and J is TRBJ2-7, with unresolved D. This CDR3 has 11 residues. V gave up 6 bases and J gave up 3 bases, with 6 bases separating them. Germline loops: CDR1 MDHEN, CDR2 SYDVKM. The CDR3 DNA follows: TGTGCCAGCAGCAGGATCTACGAGCAGTACCTC. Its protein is CASSRIYEQYL.

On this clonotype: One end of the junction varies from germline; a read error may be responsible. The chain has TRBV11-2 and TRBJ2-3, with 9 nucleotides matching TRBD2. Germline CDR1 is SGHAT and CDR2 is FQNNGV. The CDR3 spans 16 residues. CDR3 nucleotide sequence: TGTGCCAGCAGCTTCCGACTAGCGGAGAACGTAGATACGCATTATTTT. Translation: CASSFRLAENVDTHYF.

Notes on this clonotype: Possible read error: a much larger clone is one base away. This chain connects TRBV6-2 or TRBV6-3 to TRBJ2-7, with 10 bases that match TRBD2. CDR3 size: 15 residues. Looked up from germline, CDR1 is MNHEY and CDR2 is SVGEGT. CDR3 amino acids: CASRKMASGSYERYF. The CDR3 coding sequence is TGTGCCAGCAGAAAAATGGCTAGCGGGAGCTACGAGCGGTACTTC.

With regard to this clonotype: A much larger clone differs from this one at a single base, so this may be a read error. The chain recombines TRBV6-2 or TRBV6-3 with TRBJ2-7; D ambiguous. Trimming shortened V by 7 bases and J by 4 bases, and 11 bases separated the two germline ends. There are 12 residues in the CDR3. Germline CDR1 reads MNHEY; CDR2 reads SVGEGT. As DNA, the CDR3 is TGTGCCAGCAACAAAAACCCGTACGAGCAGTACTTC. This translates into CASNKNPYEQYF.

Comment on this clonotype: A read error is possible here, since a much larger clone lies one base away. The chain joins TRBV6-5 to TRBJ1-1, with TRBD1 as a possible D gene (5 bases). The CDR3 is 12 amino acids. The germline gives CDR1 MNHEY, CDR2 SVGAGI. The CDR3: CASGTANAEAFF. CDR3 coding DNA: TGTGCCAGCGGGACGGCGAACGCTGAAGCTTTCTTT.

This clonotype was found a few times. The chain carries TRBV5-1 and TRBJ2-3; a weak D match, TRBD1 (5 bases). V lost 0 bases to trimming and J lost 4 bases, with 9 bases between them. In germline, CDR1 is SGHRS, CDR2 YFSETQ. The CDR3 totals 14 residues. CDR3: CASSLGRVSDTQYF. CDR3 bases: TGCGCCAGCAGCTTGGGCAGGGTGTCAGATACGCAGTATTTT.

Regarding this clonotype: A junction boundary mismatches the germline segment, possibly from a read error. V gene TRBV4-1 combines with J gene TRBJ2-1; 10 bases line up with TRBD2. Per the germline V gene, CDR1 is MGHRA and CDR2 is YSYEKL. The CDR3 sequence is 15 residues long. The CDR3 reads CASCQELAGYDEQFF. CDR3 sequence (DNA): TGCGCCAGCTGCCAAGAACTAGCGGGGTACGATGAGCAGTTCTTC.